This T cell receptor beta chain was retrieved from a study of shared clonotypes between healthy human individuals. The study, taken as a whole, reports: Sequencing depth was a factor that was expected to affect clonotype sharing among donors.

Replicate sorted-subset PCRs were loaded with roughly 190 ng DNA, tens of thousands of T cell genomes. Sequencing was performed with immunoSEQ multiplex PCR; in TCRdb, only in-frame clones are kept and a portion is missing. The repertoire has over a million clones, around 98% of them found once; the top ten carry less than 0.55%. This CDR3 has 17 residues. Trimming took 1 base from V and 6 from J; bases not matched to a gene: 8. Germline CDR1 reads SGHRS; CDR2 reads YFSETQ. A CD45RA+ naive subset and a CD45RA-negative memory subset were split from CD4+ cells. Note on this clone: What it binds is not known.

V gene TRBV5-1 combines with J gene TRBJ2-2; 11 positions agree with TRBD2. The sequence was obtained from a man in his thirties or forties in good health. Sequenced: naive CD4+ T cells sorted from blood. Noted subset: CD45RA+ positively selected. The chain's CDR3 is CASSLPTSGSSPGELFF. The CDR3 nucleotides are TGCGCCAGCAGCTTGCCCACTAGCGGGAGTTCGCCCGGGGAGCTGTTTTTT. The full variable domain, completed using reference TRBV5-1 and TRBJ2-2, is KAGVTQTPRYLIKTRGQQVTLSCSPISGHRSVSWYQQTPGQGLQFLFEYFSETQRNKGNFPGRFSGRQFSNSRSEMNVSTLELGDSALYLCASSLPTSGSSPGELFFGEGSRLTVL.